This T cell receptor beta chain comes out of a study of radiotherapy plus CTLA-4 blockade in lung cancer. General study findings and limits: Researchers report tumor-derived TCR clones expanding in blood after radiotherapy plus ipilimumab.

With regard to this clone: Its antigen is unidentified.

The CDR3 contains 13 residues. V lost 1 base to trimming and J lost 4 bases, with 7 bases between them. CDR1 and CDR2 (germline): SGHVS, FQNEAQ. Profiled with immunoSEQ multiplex PCR; TCRdb holds only in-frame clones, not every one. This table has tens of thousands of clones, about 74% appearing once. The starting material was peripheral blood, obtained from a patient treated with radiotherapy plus ipilimumab. The sequence was collected from a human donor with non-small cell lung cancer whose response to radiotherapy plus ipilimumab could not be evaluated. The rearrangement uses TRBV7-8 and TRBJ1-1; D possibly corresponds to TRBD1 (5 bases). CDR3 DNA sequence: TGTGCCAGCAGCTTAGAGCAGGGCACTGAAGCTTTCTTT. As protein: CASSLEQGTEAFF.